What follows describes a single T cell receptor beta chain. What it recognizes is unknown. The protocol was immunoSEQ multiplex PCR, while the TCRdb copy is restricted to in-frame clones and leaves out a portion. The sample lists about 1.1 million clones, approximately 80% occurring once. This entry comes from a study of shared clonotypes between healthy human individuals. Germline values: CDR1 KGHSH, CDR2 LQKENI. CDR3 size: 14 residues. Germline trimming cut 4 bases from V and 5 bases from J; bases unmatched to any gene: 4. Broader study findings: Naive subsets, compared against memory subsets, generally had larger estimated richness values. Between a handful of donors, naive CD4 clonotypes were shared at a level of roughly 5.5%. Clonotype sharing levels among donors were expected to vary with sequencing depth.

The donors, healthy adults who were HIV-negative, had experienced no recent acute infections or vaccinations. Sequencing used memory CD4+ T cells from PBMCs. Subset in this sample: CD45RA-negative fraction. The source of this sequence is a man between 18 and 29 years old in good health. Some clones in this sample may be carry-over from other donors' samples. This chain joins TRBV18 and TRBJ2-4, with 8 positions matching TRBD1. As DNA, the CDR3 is TGTGCCAGCTCACTGGACAGGGTGGAAAACATTCAGTACTTC. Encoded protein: CASSLDRVENIQYF. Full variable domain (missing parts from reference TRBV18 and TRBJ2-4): NAGVMQNPRHLVRRRGQEARLRCSPMKGHSHVYWYRQLPEEGLKFMVYLQKENIIDESGMPKERFSAEFPKEGPSILRIQQVVRGDSAAYFCASSLDRVENIQYFGAGTRLSVL.